This T cell receptor (beta chain) derives from a study of blood T cell repertoires in COVID-19. The overall study: Donors in the United States, Italy and Spain gave samples during acute or convalescent COVID-19. The analysed material was cDNA or gDNA that came from T cells, B-cell-depleted T cells, or PBMCs.

Original methodology: The authors estimated nucleated cell counts from reference gene primer amplification. Profiling relied on immunoSEQ multiplex PCR, and the TCRdb table lists in-frame clones only, not all of them. From that table come the V and J calls and clone size; the DNA was used to work out D and trimming. The sample carries some 44,000 clones, 85% to 95% recorded once. CDR1 is SGHTA and CDR2 is FQGTGA in the germline V gene. With V trimmed by 1 base and J by 4 bases, 7 bases remained unmatched. This CDR3 has 16 amino acids. The V gene is TRBV7-3, the J gene TRBJ2-3; 8 bases map to TRBD2. The sequenced material came from peripheral blood. The TCR originated in a man in his fifties with active COVID-19. Here the CDR3 DNA reads TGTGCCAGCAGCTTAAGGAGCGGGAGTGGGTCAGATACGCAGTATTTT. Its protein product is CASSLRSGSGSDTQYF.